This TCR beta chain appears in the sequencing data of a study of Graves' ophthalmopathy and Graves' hyperthyroidism. The study's findings and limits: The model predicted ophthalmopathy progression with over 60% sensitivity and around 72% specificity. Most clonotypes expanded in thyroid above 0.001 frequency were present in blood too.

This clonotype was observed many times. What it recognizes is unknown. With a duration under 3 months, ophthalmopathy in the donors showed moderate-to-severe activity, CAS ≥3 and NOSPECS ≥4. Excluded were patients with other autoimmune diseases, uncontrolled infections, pregnancy or lactation. For repertoire sequencing, the TCR beta CDR3 regions were amplified from RNA transcripts. HTBI primers primed a first-round RT-PCR, and a second-round multiplex PCR followed. Via MiXCR, TCRdb re-called the multiplex PCR reads, giving one row per CDR3 protein. Seen here are roughly 160,000 distinct CDR3 sequences, under 40% observed once, and the top ten hold 5.8%. CDR1 LNHDA and CDR2 SQIVND come from the germline V gene (reference sequence). V was cut by 5 bases and J by 1 base, with 9 bases left in between. The CDR3 extends over 14 amino acids.

The sequence came from a woman in her thirties or forties with Graves' ophthalmopathy. The chain has TRBV19 and TRBJ1-5; D is undetermined. Sequenced input: peripheral blood. CDR3 amino acids: CASSVDTSNQPQHF. The CDR3 DNA is TGTGCCAGTAGTGTCGACACCAGCAATCAGCCCCAGCATTTT. Full variable domain (missing parts from reference TRBV19 and TRBJ1-5): DGGITQSPKYLFRKEGQNVTLSCEQNLNHDAMYWYRQDPGQGLRLIYYSQIVNDFQKGDIAEGYSVSREKKESFPLTVTSAQKNPTAFYLCASSVDTSNQPQHFGDGTRLSIL.